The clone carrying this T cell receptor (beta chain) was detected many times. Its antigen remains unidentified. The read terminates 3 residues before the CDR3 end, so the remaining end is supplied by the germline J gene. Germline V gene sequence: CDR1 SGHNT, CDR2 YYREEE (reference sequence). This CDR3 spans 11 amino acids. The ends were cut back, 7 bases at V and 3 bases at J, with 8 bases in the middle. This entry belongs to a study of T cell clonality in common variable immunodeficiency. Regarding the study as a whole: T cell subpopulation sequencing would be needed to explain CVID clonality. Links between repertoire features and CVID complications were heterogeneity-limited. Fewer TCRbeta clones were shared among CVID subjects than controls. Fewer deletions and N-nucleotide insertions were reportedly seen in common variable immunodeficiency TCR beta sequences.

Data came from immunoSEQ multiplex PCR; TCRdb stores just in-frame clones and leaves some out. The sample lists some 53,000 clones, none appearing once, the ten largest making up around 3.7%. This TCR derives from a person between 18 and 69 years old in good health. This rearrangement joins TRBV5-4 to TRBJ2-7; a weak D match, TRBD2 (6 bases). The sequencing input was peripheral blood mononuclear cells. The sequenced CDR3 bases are TGTGCCAGCTCGGGGGACTACGAG. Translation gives CASSGDYE. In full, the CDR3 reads CASSGDYEQYF.